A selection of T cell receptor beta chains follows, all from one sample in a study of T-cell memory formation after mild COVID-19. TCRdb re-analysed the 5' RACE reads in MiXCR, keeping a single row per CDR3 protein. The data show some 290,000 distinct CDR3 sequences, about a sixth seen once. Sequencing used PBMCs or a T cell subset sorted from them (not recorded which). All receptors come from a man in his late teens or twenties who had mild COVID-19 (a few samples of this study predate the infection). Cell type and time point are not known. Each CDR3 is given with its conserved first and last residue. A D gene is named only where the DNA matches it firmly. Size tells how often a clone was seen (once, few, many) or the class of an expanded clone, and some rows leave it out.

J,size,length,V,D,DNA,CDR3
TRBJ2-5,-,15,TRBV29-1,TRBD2,TGCAGCGGCGCCGGACTAGCGGGGGGTTTGGGGACCCAGTACTTC,CSGAGLAGGLGTQYF
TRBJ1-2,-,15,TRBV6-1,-,TGTGCCAGCAGGGAATTGGACCGGTCTAACTATGGCTACACCTTC,CASRELDRSNYGYTF
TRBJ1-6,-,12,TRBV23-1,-,TGCGCCAGCAGCCGGGGTTTGTCACCCCTCCACTTT,CASSRGLSPLHF
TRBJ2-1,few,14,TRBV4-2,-,TGTGCCAGCAGCCAAGAGACTGGGTACAATGAGCAGTTCTTC,CASSQETGYNEQFF
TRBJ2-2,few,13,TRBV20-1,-,TGCAGTGCTAGACCAGAGAACACCGGGGAGCTGTTTTTT,CSARPENTGELFF
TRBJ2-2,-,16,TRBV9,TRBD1,TGTGCCAGCAGCGTAGCGGGACAGGGAGGCACCGGGGAGCTGTTTTTT,CASSVAGQGGTGELFF
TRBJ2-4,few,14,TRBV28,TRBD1,TGTGCCAGCAGCCCACACAGGGGCGGCAACATTCAGTACTTC,CASSPHRGGNIQYF
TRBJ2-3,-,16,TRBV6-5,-,TGTGCCAGCAGTTACTCGAGAAGGCCTCCTCGGGATACGCAGTATTTT,CASSYSRRPPRDTQYF
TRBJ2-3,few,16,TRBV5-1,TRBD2,TGCGCCAGCAGCTTGGGGGCTAGCGGGAACACAGATACGCAGTATTTT,CASSLGASGNTDTQYF
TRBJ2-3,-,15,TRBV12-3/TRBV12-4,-,TGTGCCAGCAGACGTCAGGGTATCTCCACAGATACGCAGTATTTT,CASRRQGISTDTQYF
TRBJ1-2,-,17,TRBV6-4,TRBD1,TGTGCCAGCAGTGGGACCTTGGGGGACAGGGGATTCTATGGCTACACCTTC,CASSGTLGDRGFYGYTF
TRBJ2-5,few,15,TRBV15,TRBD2,TGTGCCACCAGCAGGAGGAACTCGGGGGGAGAGACCCAGTACTTC,CATSRRNSGGETQYF
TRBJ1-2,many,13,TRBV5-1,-,TGCGCCAGCAGCTTGAGAGGGGCCTATGGCTACACCTTC,CASSLRGAYGYTF
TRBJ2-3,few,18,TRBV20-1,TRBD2,TGCAGTGCTAGAGTCCCCTCCGGACTAGCGGTTCCACAGAATACGCAGTATTTT,CSARVPSGLAVPQNTQYF
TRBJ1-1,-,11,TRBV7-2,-,TGTGCCAGCACCCCCGGCAGAGAAGCTTTCTTT,CASTPGREAFF
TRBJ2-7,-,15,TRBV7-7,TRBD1,TGTGCCAGCAGCTCCGGGACAGGGAGCTCCTACGAGCAGTACTTC,CASSSGTGSSYEQYF
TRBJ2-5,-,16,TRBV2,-,TGTGCCAGCGATACACCTTCGAGACAGGCTCGGGAGACCCAGTACTTC,CASDTPSRQARETQYF
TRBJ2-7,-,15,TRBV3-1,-,TGTGCCAGCAGCCCACTGGGGGGGGCATCCTACGAGCAGTACTTC,CASSPLGGASYEQYF
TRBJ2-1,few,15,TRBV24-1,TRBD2,TGTGCCACCAGTGACTTCCGCGGGGGGTTTTATGAGCAGTTCTTC,CATSDFRGGFYEQFF
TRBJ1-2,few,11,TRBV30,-,TGTGCCTGGTCTGTGGCGCGGGTTTACACCTTC,CAWSVARVYTF
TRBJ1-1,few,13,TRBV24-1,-,TGTGCCACCAGTGACGGACAGAACACTGAAGCTTTCTTT,CATSDGQNTEAFF
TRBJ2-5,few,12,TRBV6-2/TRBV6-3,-,TGTGCCAGCAAGAGCAGGGTGGAGACCCAGTACTTC,CASKSRVETQYF
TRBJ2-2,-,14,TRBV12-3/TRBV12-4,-,TGTGCCAGCTGGCCGAGGTCGAATACCGGGGAGCTGTTTTTT,CASWPRSNTGELFF
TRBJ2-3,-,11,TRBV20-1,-,TGCAGTGAAGGCCGCACAGATACGCAGTATTTT,CSEGRTDTQYF
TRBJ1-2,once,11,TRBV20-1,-,TGCAGTGCGCCGAGGGCGTATGGCTACACCTTC,CSAPRAYGYTF
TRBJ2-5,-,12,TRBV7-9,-,TGTGCCAGCAGCCATCGGGATCGCCCCCAGTACTTC,CASSHRDRPQYF
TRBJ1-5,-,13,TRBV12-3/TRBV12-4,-,TGTGCCAGCAGTTTTAAGGTTGATCAGCCCCAGCATTTT,CASSFKVDQPQHF
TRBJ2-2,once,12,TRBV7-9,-,TGTGCCAGCAGCGAATCAAGCGGGGAGCTGTTTTTT,CASSESSGELFF
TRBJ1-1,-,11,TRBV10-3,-,TGTGCCATCAGTGGAGAGACTGAAGCTTTCTTT,CAISGETEAFF
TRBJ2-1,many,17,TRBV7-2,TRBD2,TGTGCCAGCAGCTTAGCGTCCGGAGCGGGGGCCTACAATGAGCAGTTCTTC,CASSLASGAGAYNEQFF
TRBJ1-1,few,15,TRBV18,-,TGTGCCAGCTCCTCCCCGGGGGGGCGGATAACTGAAGCTTTCTTT,CASSSPGGRITEAFF
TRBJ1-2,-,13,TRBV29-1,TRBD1,TGCAGCGCTCAGGGGGGACTTAACTATGGCTACACCTTC,CSAQGGLNYGYTF
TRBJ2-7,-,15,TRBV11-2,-,TGTGCCAGCAGCTTGCCCAAGCGGAACCTTTACGAGCAGTACTTC,CASSLPKRNLYEQYF
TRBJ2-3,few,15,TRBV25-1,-,TGTGCCAGCAGTGAATCCGGTGTTGGGGCAGATACGCAGTATTTT,CASSESGVGADTQYF
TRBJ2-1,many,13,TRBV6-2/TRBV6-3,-,TGTGCCAGCAGCTCTGCCTCCTACAATGAGCAGTTCTTC,CASSSASYNEQFF
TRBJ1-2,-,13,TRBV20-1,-,TGCAGCGGTTGGGGGGCTATGAACTATGGCTACACCTTC,CSGWGAMNYGYTF
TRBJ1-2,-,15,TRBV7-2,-,TGTGCCAGCTCCGGAGTCCCGGGGTTGAACTATGGCTACACCTTC,CASSGVPGLNYGYTF
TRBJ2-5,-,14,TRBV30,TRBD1,TGTGCCTGGAGTATGGGACAGTACCAAGAGACCCAGTACTTC,CAWSMGQYQETQYF
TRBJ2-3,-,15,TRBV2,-,TGTGCCAGCAGTACAGCGGCGGCTAGCACAGATACGCAGTATTTT,CASSTAAASTDTQYF
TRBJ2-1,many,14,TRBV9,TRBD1,TGTGCCAGCACGACAGGGGGGGCTACCAATGAGCAGTTCTTC,CASTTGGATNEQFF
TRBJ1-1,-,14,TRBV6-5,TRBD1,TGTGCCAGCAGCGCCGGGACAGAGGCCTTGAAGGCTTTCTTT,CASSAGTEALKAFF
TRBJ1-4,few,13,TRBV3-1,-,TGTGCCAGCAGCCAAGGAGGACAGGAAAAACTGTTTTTT,CASSQGGQEKLFF